Described below is a single TCR beta chain sequence and its context. Sequenced by immunoSEQ multiplex PCR; TCRdb stores in-frame clones only, minus some. This sample has fewer than 85,000 clones, with roughly 93% found just once. This entry belongs to a study of T cell changes during pregnancy in multiple sclerosis. The CDR3 spans 17 residues. V gave up 3 bases and J gave up 7 bases; unmatched junction bases: 17. Germline values: CDR1 MGHRA, CDR2 YSYEKL. The sequenced sample was peripheral blood, obtained in the third trimester of pregnancy. The source of this sequence is a female donor with multiple sclerosis, enrolled in a pregnancy study. The chain combines TRBV4-1 with TRBJ1-2, with 7 bases that match TRBD1. The CDR3 coding sequence is TGCGCCAGCAGCCAGCGGACCTTACCGGGACAGAAGAGTGGCTACACCTTC. Translation gives CASSQRTLPGQKSGYTF.